This is a list of T cell receptor beta chains from one sample in a study of blood T cell repertoires in COVID-19. The table came from immunoSEQ multiplex PCR; TCRdb's copy has only in-frame clones and leaves some out. Among 40,000 to 50,000 clones listed, about 89% were seen once. Sample: peripheral blood. The receptors come from a man over 45 with active COVID-19. Each CDR3 is given with its conserved first and last residue. D genes are given only for firm matches. The size of a clone is reported for some rows only, either as once, few or many, or as a class for expanded clones.

-	TRBV28	TRBJ2-1	-	CASNNPAGRQYNEQFF	TGTGCCAGCAACAACCCGGCGGGGCGACAGTACAATGAGCAGTTCTTC
-	TRBV3-1/TRBV3-2	TRBJ2-1	TRBD2	CASSQDLGSGRYSSYNEQFF	TGTGCCAGCAGCCAAGATTTGGGTAGCGGGAGGTACTCCTCCTACAATGAGCAGTTCTTC
-	TRBV27	TRBJ1-1	TRBD1	CASSFLGQANTEAFF	TGTGCCAGCAGTTTCCTAGGACAGGCGAACACTGAAGCTTTCTTT
-	TRBV11-2	TRBJ2-1	TRBD1	CASSPTPVGDSRDEQFF	TGTGCCAGCAGCCCCACCCCCGTGGGGGACAGTCGGGATGAGCAGTTCTTC
-	TRBV30	TRBJ1-5	-	CAWSPRENQPQHF	TGTGCCTGGAGTCCTAGGGAGAATCAGCCCCAGCATTTT
few	TRBV3-1/TRBV3-2	TRBJ2-7	TRBD1	CASSQRGLSSYEQYF	TGTGCCAGCAGCCAAAGGGGGCTTTCCTCCTACGAGCAGTACTTC
-	TRBV6-4	TRBJ1-2	-	CASSASVGGSGYTF	TGTGCCAGCAGTGCTTCTGTGGGGGGGTCGGGCTACACCTTC
few	TRBV19	TRBJ1-5	TRBD1	CASTNDRVNQPQHF	TGTGCCAGTACGAACGACAGGGTCAATCAGCCCCAGCATTTT
-	TRBV6-6	TRBJ2-1	TRBD2	CASRAGGGEQFF	TGTGCCAGCAGGGCCGGCGGGGGTGAGCAGTTCTTC
-	TRBV5-8	TRBJ1-4	-	CASSSVQGARSLNEKLFF	TGTGCCAGCAGCTCAGTACAAGGGGCCCGCAGCCTAAATGAAAAACTGTTTTTT
-	TRBV6-4	TRBJ1-2	-	CASSPAPGGAYGYTF	TGTGCCAGCAGCCCCGCCCCGGGGGGGGCCTATGGCTACACCTTC
-	TRBV2	TRBJ2-3	-	CASSGGVPDTQYF	TGTGCCAGCAGTGGGGGGGTCCCAGATACGCAGTATTTT
-	TRBV18	TRBJ2-4	-	CASSPREGGGNIQYF	TGTGCCAGCTCACCACGAGAAGGGGGGGGAAACATTCAGTACTTC
-	TRBV6-8	TRBJ2-7	TRBD1	CASSLRDSYYEQYF	TGTGCCAGCAGTCTCCGGGACAGTTACTACGAGCAGTACTTC
-	TRBV4-1	TRBJ2-1	TRBD2	CASSQEAGGYNEQFF	TGCGCCAGCAGCCAAGAAGCGGGAGGATACAATGAGCAGTTCTTC
-	TRBV4-1	TRBJ2-1	TRBD2	CASSLGGGAPNEQFF	TGCGCCAGCAGCCTAGGCGGGGGGGCTCCCAATGAGCAGTTCTTC
-	TRBV7-2	TRBJ1-4	-	CASSPGQWEKLFF	TGTGCCAGCAGCCCCGGACAATGGGAAAAACTGTTTTTT
-	TRBV7-3	TRBJ2-1	TRBD2	CASSSSGAEQFF	TGTGCCAGCAGCTCCAGCGGGGCTGAACAGTTCTTC
-	TRBV6-5	TRBJ2-7	-	CASSYSNSLEQYF	TGTGCCAGCAGTTACTCGAACAGTCTCGAGCAGTACTTC
-	TRBV7-6	TRBJ1-6	-	CASSLGSPDSNSPLHF	TGTGCCAGCAGCTTAGGGTCCCCAGACAGTAATTCACCCCTCCACTTT
-	TRBV7-3	TRBJ1-2	-	CASSFSGGGGYTF	TGTGCCAGCAGCTTTTCGGGGGGCGGCGGCTACACCTTC
-	TRBV5-1	TRBJ1-4	-	CASSLRALGSLGEKLFF	TGCGCCAGCAGCCTCCGGGCCCTAGGGAGCCTGGGTGAAAAACTGTTTTTT
few	TRBV5-1	TRBJ2-7	-	CASSLSGVSYEQYF	TGCGCCAGCAGCTTATCAGGGGTTTCCTACGAGCAGTACTTC
-	TRBV3-1/TRBV3-2	TRBJ1-2	TRBD1	CASSPAGTASNGYTF	TGTGCCAGCAGCCCCGCCGGGACAGCCTCAAATGGCTACACCTTC
-	TRBV10-1	TRBJ1-1	-	CASSEKGGATEAFF	TGCGCCAGCAGTGAAAAGGGGGGGGCCACTGAAGCTTTCTTT
-	TRBV27	TRBJ2-3	-	CASSPLSGENTDTQYF	TGTGCCAGCAGTCCCCTGTCAGGGGAGAACACAGATACGCAGTATTTT
-	TRBV27	TRBJ2-7	-	CASSLGAGLYEQYF	TGTGCCAGCAGTTTAGGAGCCGGACTCTACGAGCAGTACTTC
once	TRBV24-1	TRBJ2-3	TRBD1	CATSDTYRGSAGTDTQYF	TGTGCCACCAGTGATACCTACAGGGGATCGGCAGGGACAGATACGCAGTATTTT
-	TRBV29-1	TRBJ2-1	-	CSVQRSSYNEQFF	TGCAGCGTTCAGAGGAGCTCCTACAATGAGCAGTTCTTC
once	TRBV28	TRBJ1-2	TRBD1	CASSRTGIYGYTF	TGTGCCAGCAGCCGGACAGGGATCTATGGCTACACCTTC
-	TRBV3-1/TRBV3-2	TRBJ1-1	TRBD1	CASSEMGRGRTEAFF	TGTGCCAGCAGCGAGATGGGCAGGGGGAGAACTGAAGCTTTCTTT
-	TRBV7-2	TRBJ2-5	TRBD2	CASSQGLAGSRDQYF	TGTGCCAGCAGCCAGGGGCTAGCGGGCTCAAGGGACCAGTACTTC
-	TRBV2	TRBJ2-2	TRBD1	CATSPPGQGAGELFF	TGTGCCACCTCTCCCCCGGGACAGGGGGCCGGGGAGCTGTTTTTT
once	TRBV7-6	TRBJ2-6	TRBD1	CASSPRDRPYSGANVLTF	TGTGCCAGCAGCCCCCGGGACAGGCCTTACTCTGGGGCCAACGTCCTGACTTTC
-	TRBV4-1	TRBJ1-2	-	CAAGSYGYTF	TGCGCCGCAGGATCCTATGGCTACACCTTC
-	TRBV4-1	TRBJ2-1	TRBD2	CASSQEEAGAGNEQFF	TGCGCCAGCAGCCAAGAGGAAGCGGGAGCGGGCAATGAGCAGTTCTTC
-	TRBV18	TRBJ2-1	TRBD2	CASSPGLADYNEQFF	TGTGCCAGCTCACCGGGACTAGCGGATTACAATGAGCAGTTCTTC
-	TRBV5-1	TRBJ1-4	-	CASSELATNEKLFF	TGCGCCAGCAGCGAGCTTGCAACTAATGAAAAACTGTTTTTT
-	TRBV6-5	TRBJ2-1	-	CASSYGPSAYNEQFF	TGTGCCAGCAGTTATGGGCCGTCGGCCTACAATGAGCAGTTCTTC